The 27 T cell receptor beta chains below all came from one sample that was sequenced in a study of blood T cell repertoires in COVID-19. Profiling relied on immunoSEQ multiplex PCR, and the TCRdb table lists in-frame clones only, not all of them. The table includes 50,000 to 65,000 clones, less than 90% detected once. The sample comprised peripheral blood. Receptor source: a man aged 55 to 70 with COVID-19, enrolled during active disease.

The rearrangement uses TRBV10-3 and TRBJ1-3; D gene uncertain. Germline CDR1 and CDR2: ENHRY and SYGVKD. V lost 6 bases to trimming and J lost 8 bases, with 11 bases between them. This CDR3 has 12 amino acids. The CDR3 DNA reads TGTGCCATCAGCAAGGAGGTCGACACCATATATTTT. Protein: CAISKEVDTIYF.

The CDR3 protein is CASRQDRSSYEQYF. For the CDR3, the DNA is TGTGCCAGCAGGCAGGACAGGAGCTCCTACGAGCAGTACTTC. V is TRBV27 and J is TRBJ2-7; 7 bases line up with TRBD1. Trimming cost V 6 bases and J 0 bases; bases outside gene matches: 5. This CDR3 has 14 amino acids. Germline V gives CDR1 MNHEY, CDR2 SMNVEV (reference sequence).

The rearrangement links TRBV19 to TRBJ2-3; no clear D gene. Germline CDR1 is LNHDA and CDR2 is SQIVND (reference sequence). This CDR3 is built from 15 residues. Trimming took off 3 bases at V and 0 bases at J, with 10 bases between the two ends. The chain's CDR3 is CASSIFPTSTDTQYF. In DNA, the CDR3 is TGTGCCAGTAGTATTTTCCCAACTAGCACAGATACGCAGTATTTT.

The gene calls are TRBV2 and TRBJ1-2; the D is unclear. The CDR3 is made up of 14 amino acids. Looked up from germline, CDR1 is SNHLY and CDR2 is FYNNEI. Trimming pared 3 bases from V and 0 bases from J, leaving 8 bases between. As DNA, the CDR3 is TGTGCCAGCAGTGAGCACATTTCTAACTATGGCTACACCTTC. This translates into CASSEHISNYGYTF.

The V and J genes are TRBV24-1 and TRBJ2-2, with D maybe TRBD1 (5 bases). Trimming pared 9 bases from V and 7 bases from J, leaving 17 bases between. The CDR3 is 14 amino acids. The germline V gene encodes CDR1 KGHDR and CDR2 SFDVKD. DNA for the CDR3: TGTGCCACCGCAGTCGCAGGGCAGCACGGGGAGCTGTTTTTT. Amino acid sequence: CATAVAGQHGELFF.

The sample holds a few counts of this clone. The V gene is TRBV9, the J gene TRBJ1-6; 9 nucleotides match TRBD1. CDR1 and CDR2 from the germline V gene are SGDLS and YYNGEE. After removal of 4 bases from V and 9 bases from J, the junction contained 5 bases not matched to a gene. The CDR3 contains 14 residues. For the CDR3, the DNA is TGTGCCAGCAGCCCCACAGGGGGCATTTCACCCCTCCACTTT. Its protein is CASSPTGGISPLHF.

V gene TRBV7-9 combines with J gene TRBJ2-1; TRBD2 agrees at 8 bases. From germline, CDR1 is SEHNR and CDR2 FQNEAQ (reference sequence). The CDR3 contains 14 residues. Losses at the gene ends were 7 bases for V and 0 bases for J; bases not matched to a gene: 2. CDR3: CASIGGVSYNEQFF. Written as DNA, the CDR3 is TGTGCCAGCATCGGGGGGGTCTCCTACAATGAGCAGTTCTTC.

This clone has ten or more counts. The chain uses TRBV10-3 and TRBJ1-2; 7 bases line up with TRBD1. V lost 2 bases to trimming and J lost 5 bases; unmatched junction nucleotides: 5. The germline gives CDR1 ENHRY, CDR2 SYGVKD. The CDR3 contains 14 residues. The DNA for the CDR3 is TGTGCCATCAGTGAGGAGGGGGCAACATATGGCTACACCTTC. It is translated as CAISEEGATYGYTF.

The chain recombines TRBV29-1 with TRBJ2-1; 8 bases are shared with TRBD2. This CDR3 contains 14 residues. Germline CDR1 SQVTM, CDR2 ANQGSEA. J gave up 4 bases and V 3 bases, and 5 bases lay outside the gene matches. As DNA, the CDR3 is TGCAGCGTTGACTCACTAGCGGCGTACAATGAGCAGTTCTTC. As protein: CSVDSLAAYNEQFF.

The V call is TRBV29-1, the J call TRBJ2-2, with TRBD2 matching over 8 bases. V gave up 8 bases and J gave up 2 bases; unmatched junction bases: 4. Germline loops: CDR1 SQVTM, CDR2 ANQGSEA. The CDR3 has 13 residues. This CDR3 reads CSSRGDNTGELFF. The DNA of the CDR3 is TGCAGCTCGCGGGGGGACAACACCGGGGAGCTGTTTTTT.

J is TRBJ1-1 and V is TRBV12-3 or TRBV12-4, with 7 bases aligning to TRBD1. V lost 5 bases and J lost 4; bases outside the gene matches: 4. The CDR3 is 13 amino acids. For the CDR3, the DNA is TGTGCCAGCAGTATAAACAGGGGCACTGAAGCTTTCTTT. Amino acid sequence: CASSINRGTEAFF.

This clone was counted a single time. The chain couples TRBV4-2 to TRBJ1-3; TRBD1 matches at 8 bases. Trimming cost V 3 bases and J 0 bases; bases outside gene matches: 7. Per the germline V gene, CDR1 is LGHNA and CDR2 is YNFKEQ. The CDR3 has 17 residues. In DNA, the CDR3 is TGTGCCAGCAGCCACCCGACAGGGGCCGCCTCTGGAAACACCATATATTTT. This codes for CASSHPTGAASGNTIYF.

The chain uses TRBV11-2 and TRBJ2-7; 8 nucleotides agree with TRBD2. The CDR3 contains 15 residues. Germline V lookup: CDR1 SGHAT, CDR2 FQNNGV. Trimming took 6 bases from V and 3 from J; bases not matched to a gene: 10. CDR3 coding DNA: TGTGCCAGCAGACGAATAGCGGGACCCCGCTACGAGCAGTACTTC. This encodes CASRRIAGPRYEQYF. Full variable domain (outside the CDR3, taken from reference TRBV11-2 and TRBJ2-7): EAGVAQSPRYKIIEKRQSVAFWCNPISGHATLYWYQQILGQGPKLLIQFQNNGVVDDSQLPKDRFSAERLKGVDSTLKIQPAKLEDSAVYLCASRRIAGPRYEQYFGPGTRLTVT.

CDR3 sequence: CASRRTSVYNEQFF. CDR3 coding DNA: TGTGCCAGCAGGCGGACTAGCGTGTACAATGAGCAGTTCTTC. The chain uses TRBV6-5 and TRBJ2-1; 9 positions agree with TRBD2. V gave up 6 bases and J gave up 4 bases; unmatched junction bases: 4. The CDR3 contains 14 residues. Germline CDR1 is MNHEY and CDR2 is SVGAGI.

The gene calls are TRBV19 and TRBJ2-7, with TRBD2 matching over 13 bases. The junction had 9 bases not matched to a gene; V was cut back by 6 bases and J by 1 base. CDR1 and CDR2 (germline): LNHDA, SQIVND (reference sequence). The CDR3 runs 17 residues. CDR3 bases: TGTGCCAGTAGCCCAGGTCGGACTAGCGGGAGATCCTACGAGCAGTACTTC. Its translation: CASSPGRTSGRSYEQYF.

The CDR3 spells CASSPLADNTEAFF. DNA of the CDR3: TGTGCCAGCTCACCACTGGCAGATAACACTGAAGCTTTCTTT. The chain uses TRBV18 and TRBJ1-1; D ambiguous. The CDR3 contains 14 residues. V lost 1 base and J 2 bases, leaving 8 bases between the germline ends. Germline lookup yields CDR1 KGHSH and CDR2 LQKENI.

This clone occurred once. The chain combines TRBV19 with TRBJ2-7, with 7 bases identical to TRBD1. V shed 5 bases, J shed 0 bases, and the junction held 4 bases outside the gene matches. CDR1 LNHDA and CDR2 SQIVND come from the germline V gene (reference sequence). CDR3 length equals 14 residues. The CDR3, as DNA: TGTGCCAGTAGTTTAAGACAGGGCTCCTACGAGCAGTACTTC. Protein product: CASSLRQGSYEQYF.

The chain recombines TRBV3-1 (or the pseudogene TRBV3-2) with TRBJ1-2, with unresolved D. This CDR3 is 15 amino acids long. CDR1 and CDR2 from the germline V gene are LGHDT and YNNKEL (reference sequence). V was trimmed by 1 base and J by 2 bases, leaving 11 bases between them. The CDR3 nucleotides read TGTGCCAGCAGCCAAGGGAGGCGTTGGAACTATGGCTACACCTTC. It yields the protein CASSQGRRWNYGYTF.

V and J are TRBV2 and TRBJ1-2; D not resolved. The CDR3 is 12 amino acids. V gave up 1 base and J gave up 7 bases, with 7 bases separating them. Germline loops: CDR1 SNHLY, CDR2 FYNNEI. CDR3 sequence (DNA): TGTGCCAGCAGTGAAGAATCGTTTGGCTACACCTTC. Amino acid sequence: CASSEESFGYTF.

This sequence joins TRBV30 and TRBJ1-2; weak D call: TRBD1 (5 bases). CDR1 is GTSNPN, CDR2 SVGIG, per germline (reference sequence). This CDR3 comprises 13 residues. Trimming cost V 7 bases and J 2 bases, with 14 bases left between them. CDR3 sequence reads: CAFKKDNNYGYTF. The CDR3 coding sequence is TGTGCCTTCAAAAAGGACAACAACTATGGCTACACCTTC.

This clone turned up a few times. This chain uses TRBV6-1 with TRBJ1-2, with 8 bases matching TRBD1. Germline-derived CDR1 and CDR2 are MNHNS and SASEGT. The junction had 10 bases not matched to a gene; V was cut back by 1 base and J by 3 bases. This CDR3 spans 17 amino acids. The CDR3 DNA follows: TGTGCCAGCAGTGAAGATCTCTCCAGGGGGCATGACTATGGCTACACCTTC. Protein sequence: CASSEDLSRGHDYGYTF.

The chain recombines TRBV10-2 with TRBJ1-1; 12 bases map to TRBD1. Germline-derived CDR1 and CDR2 are WSHSY and SAAADI. The J segment lost 3 bases and the V segment lost 8 bases, leaving 4 bases of the junction unmatched. CDR3 length equals 14 residues. CDR3 nucleotide sequence: TGCGCCAGCGGGGGACAGGGGGCTGACACTGAAGCTTTCTTT. The encoded protein is CASGGQGADTEAFF.

The chain links TRBV12-3 or TRBV12-4 to TRBJ2-5; 7 positions match TRBD2. Germline trimming cut 7 bases from V and 1 base from J; bases unmatched to any gene: 3. The length of the CDR3 is 13 residues. The CDR3 sequence: CASNLAAQETQYF. CDR3 in DNA: TGTGCCAGCAACCTAGCGGCCCAAGAGACCCAGTACTTC.

The chain has TRBV10-3 and TRBJ2-5; TRBD1 matches at 9 bases. The germline gives CDR1 ENHRY, CDR2 SYGVKD. V shed 3 bases, J shed 5 bases, and the junction held 4 bases outside the gene matches. CDR3 size: 14 residues. In DNA form, the CDR3 reads TGTGCCATCAGTGAACAGGGGGCTGTGGAGACCCAGTACTTC. Encoded protein: CAISEQGAVETQYF.

This clone was counted a few times. This chain connects TRBV24-1 to TRBJ2-4, with D unclear. The CDR3 is 15 residues long. V was cut by 1 base and J by 0 bases, with 6 bases left in between. CDR1 and CDR2 (germline): KGHDR, SFDVKD. The CDR3 DNA reads TGTGCCACCAGTGATTTTGAACTAGCCAAAAACATTCAGTACTTC. Protein sequence: CATSDFELAKNIQYF.

This sequence joins TRBV4-2 and TRBJ2-5, with 10 nucleotides matching TRBD2. V was pared by 1 base and J by 5 bases, with 7 bases of the junction left unmatched. CDR3 length: 16 amino acids. CDR1 and CDR2 from the germline V gene are LGHNA and YNFKEQ. CDR3 nucleotides: TGTGCCAGCAGCCAAGGTAGCGGGGGGTACGGGGAGACCCAGTACTTC. This sequence encodes CASSQGSGGYGETQYF.

Here the CDR3 DNA reads TGTGCCAGCAGTCGACAGTTTCGTAGGACAGAGACCCAGTACTTC. This translates into CASSRQFRRTETQYF. The rearrangement joins TRBV28 to TRBJ2-5; maybe TRBD1 (5 bases). V lost 5 bases and J lost 4, with 17 bases in between. In germline, CDR1 is MDHEN, CDR2 SYDVKM. This CDR3 has 15 amino acids.